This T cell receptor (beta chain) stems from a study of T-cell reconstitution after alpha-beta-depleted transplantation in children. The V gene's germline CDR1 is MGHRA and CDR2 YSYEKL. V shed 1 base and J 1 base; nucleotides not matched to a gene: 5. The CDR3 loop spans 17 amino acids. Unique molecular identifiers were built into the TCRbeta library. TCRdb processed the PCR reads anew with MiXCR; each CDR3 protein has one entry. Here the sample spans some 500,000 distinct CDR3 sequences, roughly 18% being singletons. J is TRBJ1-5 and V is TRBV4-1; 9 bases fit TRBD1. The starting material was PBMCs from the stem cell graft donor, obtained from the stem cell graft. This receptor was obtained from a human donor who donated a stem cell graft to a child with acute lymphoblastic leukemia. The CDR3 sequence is CASSQVRTGASNQPQHF. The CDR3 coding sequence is TGCGCCAGCAGCCAAGTACGGACAGGGGCGAGCAATCAGCCCCAGCATTTT.